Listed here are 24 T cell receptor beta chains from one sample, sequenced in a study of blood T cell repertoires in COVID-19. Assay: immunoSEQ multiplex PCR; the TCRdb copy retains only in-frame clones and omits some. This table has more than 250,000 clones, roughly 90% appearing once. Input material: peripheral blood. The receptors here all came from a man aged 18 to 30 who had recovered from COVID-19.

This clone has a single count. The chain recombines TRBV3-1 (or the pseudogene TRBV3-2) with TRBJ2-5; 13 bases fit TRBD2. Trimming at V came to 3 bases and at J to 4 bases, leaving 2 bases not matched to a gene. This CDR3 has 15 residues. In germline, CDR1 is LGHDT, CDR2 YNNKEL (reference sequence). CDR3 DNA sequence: TGTGCCAGCAGCCAGGGACTAGCGGGGCGAGAGACCCAGTACTTC. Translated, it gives CASSQGLAGRETQYF.

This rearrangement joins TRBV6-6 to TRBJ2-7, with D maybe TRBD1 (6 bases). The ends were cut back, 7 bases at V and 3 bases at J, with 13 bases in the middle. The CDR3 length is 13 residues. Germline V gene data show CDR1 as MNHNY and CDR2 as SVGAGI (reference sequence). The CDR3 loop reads CASTQTGFYEQYF. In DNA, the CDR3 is TGTGCCAGCACCCAAACAGGGTTCTACGAGCAGTACTTC.

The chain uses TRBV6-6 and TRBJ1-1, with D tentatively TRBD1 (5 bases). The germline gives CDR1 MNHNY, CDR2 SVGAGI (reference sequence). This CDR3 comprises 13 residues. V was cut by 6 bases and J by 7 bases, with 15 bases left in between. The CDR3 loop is CASRPSGTFEAFF. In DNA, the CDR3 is TGTGCCAGCAGGCCGAGCGGGACGTTTGAAGCTTTCTTT.

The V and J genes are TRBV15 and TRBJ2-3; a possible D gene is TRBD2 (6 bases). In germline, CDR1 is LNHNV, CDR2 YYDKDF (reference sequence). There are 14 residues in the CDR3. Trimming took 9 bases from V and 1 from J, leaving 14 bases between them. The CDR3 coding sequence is TGTGCCACTTGGCGGGGATGGGGCACAGATACGCAGTATTTT. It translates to CATWRGWGTDTQYF.

The CDR3 nucleotides are TGTGCCAGCAGCTTATCTGGCTCCTATGGCTACACCTTC. Encoded protein: CASSLSGSYGYTF. This chain uses TRBV7-3 with TRBJ1-2; D unclear. Germline V gives CDR1 SGHTA, CDR2 FQGTGA. Trimming stripped 2 bases from V and 4 bases from J, with 8 bases between. The CDR3 sequence is 13 residues long.

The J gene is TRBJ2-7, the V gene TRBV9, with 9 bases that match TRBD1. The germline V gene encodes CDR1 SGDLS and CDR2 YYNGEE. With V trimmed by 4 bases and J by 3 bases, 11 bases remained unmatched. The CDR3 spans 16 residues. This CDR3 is CASSHARDRDLYEQYF. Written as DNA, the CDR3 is TGTGCCAGCAGCCACGCCCGGGACAGGGATCTCTACGAGCAGTACTTC.

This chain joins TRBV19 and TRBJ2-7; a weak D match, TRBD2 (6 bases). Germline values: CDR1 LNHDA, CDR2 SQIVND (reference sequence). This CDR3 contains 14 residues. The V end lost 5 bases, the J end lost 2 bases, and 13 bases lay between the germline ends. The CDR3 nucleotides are TGTGCCAGTAGTGCCCCGGGACTCACCTACGAGCAGTACTTC. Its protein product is CASSAPGLTYEQYF.

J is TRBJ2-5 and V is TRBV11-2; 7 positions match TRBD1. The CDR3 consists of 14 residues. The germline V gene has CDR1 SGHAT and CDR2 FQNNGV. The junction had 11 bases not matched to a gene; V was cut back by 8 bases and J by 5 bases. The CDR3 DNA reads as TGTGCCAGCGGCACAGGGGTTGTCCGGGAGACCCAGTACTTC. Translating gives CASGTGVVRETQYF.

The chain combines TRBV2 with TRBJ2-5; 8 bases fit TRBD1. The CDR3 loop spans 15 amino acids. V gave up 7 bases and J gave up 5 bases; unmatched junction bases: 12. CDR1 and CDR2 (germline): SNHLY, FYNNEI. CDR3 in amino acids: CASTSTGGDGETQYF. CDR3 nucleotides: TGTGCCAGCACCTCCACAGGGGGTGACGGGGAGACCCAGTACTTC. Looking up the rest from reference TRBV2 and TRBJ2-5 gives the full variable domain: EPEVTQTPSHQVTQMGQEVILRCVPISNHLYFYWYRQILGQKVEFLVSFYNNEISEKSEIFDDQFSVERPDGSNFTLKIRSTKLEDSAMYFCASTSTGGDGETQYFGPGTRLLVL.

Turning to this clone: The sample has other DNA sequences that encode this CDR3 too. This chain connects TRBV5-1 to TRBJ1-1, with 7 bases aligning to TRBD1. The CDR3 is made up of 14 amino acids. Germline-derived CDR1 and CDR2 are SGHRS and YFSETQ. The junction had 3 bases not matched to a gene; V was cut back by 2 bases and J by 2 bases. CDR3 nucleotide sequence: TGCGCCAGCAGCTTAGGGGGCTTAAACACTGAAGCTTTCTTT. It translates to CASSLGGLNTEAFF.

CDR3 in DNA: TGTGCCAGCAGTTTTGGCCAGTTCTTCGGCTACACCTTC. Amino acids: CASSFGQFFGYTF. The chain is built from TRBV12-3 or TRBV12-4 and TRBJ1-2; D unresolved. CDR3 length equals 13 residues. V dropped 3 bases and J dropped 8 bases, with 13 bases sitting between them.

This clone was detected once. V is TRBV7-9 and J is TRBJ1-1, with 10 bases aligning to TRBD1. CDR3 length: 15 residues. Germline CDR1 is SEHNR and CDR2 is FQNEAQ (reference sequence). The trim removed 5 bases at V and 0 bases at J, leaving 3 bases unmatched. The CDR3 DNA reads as TGTGCCAGCAGCCCGACAGGGGGCCTGAACACTGAAGCTTTCTTT. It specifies CASSPTGGLNTEAFF. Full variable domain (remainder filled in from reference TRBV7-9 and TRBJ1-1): DTGVSQNPRHKITKRGQNVTFRCDPISEHNRLYWYRQTLGQGPEFLTYFQNEAQLEKSRLLSDRFSAERPKGSFSTLEIQRTEQGDSAMYLCASSPTGGLNTEAFFGQGTRLTVV.

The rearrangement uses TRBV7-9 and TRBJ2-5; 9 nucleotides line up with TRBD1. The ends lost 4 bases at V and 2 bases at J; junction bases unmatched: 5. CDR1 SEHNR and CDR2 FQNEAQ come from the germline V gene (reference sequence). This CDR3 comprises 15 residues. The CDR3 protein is CASSSWDREQETQYF. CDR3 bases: TGTGCCAGCAGCTCGTGGGACAGGGAACAAGAGACCCAGTACTTC.

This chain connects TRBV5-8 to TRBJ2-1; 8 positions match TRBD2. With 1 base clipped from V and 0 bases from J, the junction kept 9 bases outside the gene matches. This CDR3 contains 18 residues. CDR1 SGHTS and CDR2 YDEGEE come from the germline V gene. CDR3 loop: CASSLLEGGRSSYNEQFF. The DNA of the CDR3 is TGTGCCAGCAGCTTGCTGGAGGGCGGGAGGAGCTCCTACAATGAGCAGTTCTTC.

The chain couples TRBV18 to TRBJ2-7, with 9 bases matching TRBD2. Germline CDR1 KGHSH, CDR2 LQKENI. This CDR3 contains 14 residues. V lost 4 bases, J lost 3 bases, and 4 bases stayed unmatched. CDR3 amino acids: CASSRLAGDYEQYF. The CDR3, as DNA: TGTGCCAGCTCACGGTTAGCGGGAGACTACGAGCAGTACTTC.

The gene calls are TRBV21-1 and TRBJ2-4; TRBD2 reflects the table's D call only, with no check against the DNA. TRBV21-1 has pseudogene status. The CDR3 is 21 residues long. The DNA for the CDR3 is TGTGCCAGCAGCTTGCGTCCCGGGACTAGCGGGGGGCCACTAGCCAAAAACATTCAGTACTTC. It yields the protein CASSLRPGTSGGPLAKNIQYF.

The CDR3 sequence is CAGSRDSYGYTF. The CDR3 DNA reads TGTGCCGGATCCCGGGACAGCTATGGCTACACCTTC. This chain joins TRBV2 and TRBJ1-2, with 7 bases that match TRBD1. The germline V gene encodes CDR1 SNHLY and CDR2 FYNNEI. Trimming removed 11 bases from V and 4 bases from J; junction bases left unmatched: 7. The CDR3 has 12 residues.

The CDR3 loop is CSVVFGESGEAKNIQYF. The CDR3 nucleotides are TGCAGCGTTGTTTTCGGGGAGAGTGGCGAGGCCAAAAACATTCAGTACTTC. V usage is TRBV29-1 and J usage is TRBJ2-4, with a possible D match to TRBD2 (5 bases). The V end was cut by 4 bases, the J end by 1 base, with 20 bases between. Germline CDR1 reads SQVTM; CDR2 reads ANQGSEA. CDR3 size: 17 residues. Full variable domain (remainder filled in from reference TRBV29-1 and TRBJ2-4): SAVISQKPSRDICQRGTSLTIQCQVDSQVTMMFWYRQQPGQSLTLIATANQGSEATYESGFVIDKFPISRPNLTFSTLTVSNMSPEDSSIYLCSVVFGESGEAKNIQYFGAGTRLSVL.

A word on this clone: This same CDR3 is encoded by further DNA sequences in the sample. The CDR3 region has the DNA TGTGCCAGCAGCCAAGCCGCAGGGAACACTGAAGCTTTCTTT. The encoded protein is CASSQAAGNTEAFF. The rearrangement uses TRBV3-1 (or the pseudogene TRBV3-2) and TRBJ1-1; no clear D. Looked up from germline, CDR1 is LGHDT and CDR2 is YNNKEL (reference sequence). The CDR3 has 14 amino acids. Trimming took 1 base from V and 1 from J, leaving 7 bases between them.

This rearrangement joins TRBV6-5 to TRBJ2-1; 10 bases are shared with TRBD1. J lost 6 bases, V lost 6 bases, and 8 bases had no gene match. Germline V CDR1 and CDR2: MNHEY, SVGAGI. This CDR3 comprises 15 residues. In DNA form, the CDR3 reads TGTGCCAGCAGCCCGACAGGGGGCGGTCTCAATGAGCAGTTCTTC. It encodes CASSPTGGGLNEQFF.

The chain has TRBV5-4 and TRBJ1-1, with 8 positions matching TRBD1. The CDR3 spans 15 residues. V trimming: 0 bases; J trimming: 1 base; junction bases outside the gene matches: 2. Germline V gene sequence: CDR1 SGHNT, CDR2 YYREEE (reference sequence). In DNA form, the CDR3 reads TGTGCCAGCAGCTTGGGGGACAGGACGAACACTGAAGCTTTCTTT. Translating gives CASSLGDRTNTEAFF.

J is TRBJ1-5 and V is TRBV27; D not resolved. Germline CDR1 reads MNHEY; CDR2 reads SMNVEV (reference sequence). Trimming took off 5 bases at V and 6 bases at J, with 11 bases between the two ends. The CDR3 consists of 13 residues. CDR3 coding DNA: TGTGCCAGCAGTCCCCCGGGGAGTCAGCCCCAGCATTTT. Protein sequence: CASSPPGSQPQHF.

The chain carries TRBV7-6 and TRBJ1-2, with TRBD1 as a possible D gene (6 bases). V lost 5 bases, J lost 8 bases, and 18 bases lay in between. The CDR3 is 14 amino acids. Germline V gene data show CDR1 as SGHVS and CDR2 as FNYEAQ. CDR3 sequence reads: CASSPAGGPLGYTF. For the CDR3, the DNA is TGTGCCAGCAGCCCTGCTGGGGGCCCGTTGGGCTACACCTTC.

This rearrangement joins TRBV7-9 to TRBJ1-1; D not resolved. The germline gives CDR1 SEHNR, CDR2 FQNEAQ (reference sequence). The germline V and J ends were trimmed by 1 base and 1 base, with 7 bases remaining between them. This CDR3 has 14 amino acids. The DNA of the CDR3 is TGTGCCAGCAGCTTAGATCCAGAGAACACTGAAGCTTTCTTT. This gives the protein CASSLDPENTEAFF.